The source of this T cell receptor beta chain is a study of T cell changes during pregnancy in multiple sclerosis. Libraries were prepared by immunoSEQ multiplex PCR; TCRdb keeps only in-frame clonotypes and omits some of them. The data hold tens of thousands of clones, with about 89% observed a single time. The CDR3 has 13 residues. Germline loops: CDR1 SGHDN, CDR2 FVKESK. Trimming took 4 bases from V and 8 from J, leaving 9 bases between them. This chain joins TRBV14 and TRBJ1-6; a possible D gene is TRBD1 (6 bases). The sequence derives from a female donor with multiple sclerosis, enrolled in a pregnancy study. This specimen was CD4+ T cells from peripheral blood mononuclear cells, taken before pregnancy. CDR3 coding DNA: TGTGCCAGCAGCCGGGGGCTCGATTCACCCCTCCACTTT. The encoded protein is CASSRGLDSPLHF. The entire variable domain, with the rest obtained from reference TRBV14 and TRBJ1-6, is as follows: EAGVTQFPSHSVIEKGQTVTLRCDPISGHDNLYWYRRVMGKEIKFLLHFVKESKQDESGMPNNRFLAERTGGTYSTLKVQPAELEDSGVYFCASSRGLDSPLHFGNGTRLTVT.